A selection of T cell receptor beta chains follows, all from one sample in a study of OX40 agonist ivuxolimab in advanced cancers. Some clones are missing from TCRdb's copy, which holds only in-frame ones; the method was immunoSEQ multiplex PCR. The sample lists tens of thousands of clones; roughly 89% were seen once. This specimen was CD4+ or CD8+ T cells sorted from blood, taken in a trial of the OX40 agonist ivuxolimab. These receptors originate from an adult with an advanced solid tumor such as melanoma, head and neck, liver or kidney cancer. CDR3s include the opening cysteine and the closing phenylalanine or tryptophan. D genes are given only for firm matches. Some rows mark clone size as missing; the rest say once, few, many or name a class of expanded clone.

d_call	clone_size	v_call	j_call	cdr3_nt	cdr3_aa
.	.	TRBV5-1	TRBJ2-3	TGCGCCAGCAGCTTGGAACTACTTAGCACAGATACGCAGTATTTT	CASSLELLSTDTQYF
TRBD1	.	TRBV2	TRBJ2-3	TGTGCCAGCAGTGATTGGGGACAGGGGGCCGATACGCAGTATTTT	CASSDWGQGADTQYF
.	.	TRBV4-1	TRBJ2-7	TGCGCCAGCAGCCAGCCAGGTGGGATCTACGAGCAGTACTTC	CASSQPGGIYEQYF
.	.	TRBV10-1	TRBJ2-7	TGCGCCAGCAGTGCGCGTGGGCGGAGGGTCTCCTACGAGCAGTACTTC	CASSARGRRVSYEQYF
.	.	TRBV11-3	TRBJ2-3	TGTGCCAGCAGCTTAGGCGGGAGCACAGATACGCAGTATTTT	CASSLGGSTDTQYF
.	.	TRBV18	TRBJ1-4	TGTGCCAGCTCGCAGAGTGAGGAACTGTTTTTT	CASSQSEELFF
.	once	TRBV5-5	TRBJ2-2	TGTGCCAGCAGCTCTCAGACAGTATACACCGGGGAGCTGTTTTTT	CASSSQTVYTGELFF
.	.	TRBV9	TRBJ1-5	TGTGCCAGCAGCGGCGGACAGTCAAATCAGCCCCAGCATTTT	CASSGGQSNQPQHF
.	.	TRBV4-1	TRBJ1-4	TGCGCCAGCAGCCCCTTAGGTGTCGGAGTCCCCGGAAAACTGTTTTTT	CASSPLGVGVPGKLFF
TRBD1	few	TRBV6-5	TRBJ1-2	TGTGCCAGCAGGCCCGACAGGGCCTATGGCTACACCTTC	CASRPDRAYGYTF
TRBD1	.	TRBV5-8	TRBJ2-2	TGTGCCAGCAGCTCGACGGACAGGGCCACCGGGGAGCTGTTTTTT	CASSSTDRATGELFF
.	once	TRBV27	TRBJ2-5	TGTGCCAGCAGTTCCCGACAGGCCCTCGCCCAGTACTTC	CASSSRQALAQYF
TRBD1	few	TRBV19	TRBJ1-4	TGTGCCAGTACCGACAGGGCGAAGAGTGAAAAACTGTTTTTT	CASTDRAKSEKLFF
.	.	TRBV6-5	TRBJ1-3	TGTGCCAGCAGTTACTCAGGACAGTCACTGACCATATATTTT	CASSYSGQSLTIYF
.	.	TRBV7-6	TRBJ2-7	TGTGCCAGCAGCTTAGACGAGAGCTCCTACGAGCAGTACTTC	CASSLDESSYEQYF
.	.	TRBV30	TRBJ2-4	TGTGCCTGGAGTGTACCTACAGGGCCACAGTACTTC	CAWSVPTGPQYF
.	.	TRBV5-1	TRBJ1-4	TGCGCCAGCAGCTTGGGTACAGGGAGGGAAAAACTGTTTTTT	CASSLGTGREKLFF
.	.	TRBV4-2	TRBJ2-2	TGTGCCAGCAGCCAAGAAATCCTCCTCAACACCGGGGAGCTGTTTTTT	CASSQEILLNTGELFF
TRBD1	.	TRBV6-6	TRBJ1-5	TGTGCCAGCAGTTTGGGACAGCCCTCGGGCAATCAGCCCCAGCATTTT	CASSLGQPSGNQPQHF
.	.	TRBV9	TRBJ1-1	TGTGCCAGCAGCGCAGGGGATAGGGCTGAAGCTTTCTTT	CASSAGDRAEAFF
.	.	TRBV11-2	TRBJ1-1	TGTGCCAGCAGCCCAACAGGGAGGAGGAACACTGAAGCTTTCTTT	CASSPTGRRNTEAFF
.	few	TRBV6-6	TRBJ1-5	TGTGCCAGCATGGACGGCAATCAGCCCCAGCATTTT	CASMDGNQPQHF
.	once	TRBV12-5	TRBJ1-2	TGTGCTAGTGGTTTGGCCACCGGCGACAGTATAATAGGAGGCTACACCTTC	CASGLATGDSIIGGYTF
TRBD1	.	TRBV5-1	TRBJ1-6	TGCGCCAGCAGCTTCGGCTACGGACAGGGAGGTTCACCCCTCCACTTT	CASSFGYGQGGSPLHF
TRBD1	.	TRBV14	TRBJ1-4	TGTGCCAGCAGCCGACCGACAGGGTCAACTAATGAAAAACTGTTTTTT	CASSRPTGSTNEKLFF
.	.	TRBV7-8	TRBJ1-4	TGTGCCAGCAGCTTATTAACCCCAGCAGGCTCAACTAATGAAAAACTGTTTTTT	CASSLLTPAGSTNEKLFF
.	.	TRBV19	TRBJ2-3	TGTGCCAGTAGTATGTACCCATCGGTCGATACGCAGTATTTT	CASSMYPSVDTQYF
.	.	TRBV7-9	TRBJ2-7	TGTGCCAGCAGGGTTGCAGGGGGGGAGATCTACGAGCAGTACTTC	CASRVAGGEIYEQYF
.	.	TRBV27	TRBJ2-5	TGTGCCAGCAGTTTAATAAGGGGTCCGGGGGAGACCCAGTACTTC	CASSLIRGPGETQYF
.	once	TRBV2	TRBJ2-1	TGTGCCAGCAGATTGCTAGAGGAAGATGAGCAGTTCTTC	CASRLLEEDEQFF
.	.	TRBV6-5	TRBJ1-4	TGTGCCAGCCGGGATTTTAATGAAAAACTGTTTTTT	CASRDFNEKLFF
.	.	TRBV7-8	TRBJ1-3	TGTGCCAGCAGCGTGGCGGGCTCTGGAAACACCATATATTTT	CASSVAGSGNTIYF
.	.	TRBV5-1	TRBJ1-5	TGCGCCAGCAGCTTGGACAACTATAGCAATCAGCCCCAGCATTTT	CASSLDNYSNQPQHF
TRBD1	.	TRBV9	TRBJ1-6	TGTGCCAGCAGCGTATTAGACAGGGGGAATTCACCCCTCCACTTT	CASSVLDRGNSPLHF
TRBD2	.	TRBV10-3	TRBJ2-3	TGTGCCATCAGTGACGGGGGGGCCACAGATACGCAGTATTTT	CAISDGGATDTQYF
.	.	TRBV7-9	TRBJ2-3	TGTGCCAGCAGCTTAAGGGGGGCCAGCACAGATACGCAGTATTTT	CASSLRGASTDTQYF
.	.	TRBV7-9	TRBJ2-3	TGTGCCAGCAGCTTAGGCTTTGAGGGCACAGATACGCAGTATTTT	CASSLGFEGTDTQYF